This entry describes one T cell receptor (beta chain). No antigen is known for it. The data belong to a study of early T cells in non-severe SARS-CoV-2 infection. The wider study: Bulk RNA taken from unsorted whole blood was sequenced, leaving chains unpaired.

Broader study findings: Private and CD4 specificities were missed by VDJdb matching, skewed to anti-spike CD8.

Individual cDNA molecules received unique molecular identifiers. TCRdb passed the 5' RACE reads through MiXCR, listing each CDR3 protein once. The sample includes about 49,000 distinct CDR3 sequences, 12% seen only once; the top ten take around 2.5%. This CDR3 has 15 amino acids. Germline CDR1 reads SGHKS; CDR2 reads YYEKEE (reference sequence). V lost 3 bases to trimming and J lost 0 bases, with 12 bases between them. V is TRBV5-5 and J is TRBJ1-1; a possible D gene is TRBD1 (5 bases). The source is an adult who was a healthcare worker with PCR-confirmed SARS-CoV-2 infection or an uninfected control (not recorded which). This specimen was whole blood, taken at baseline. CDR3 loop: CASSSVVGVNTEAFF. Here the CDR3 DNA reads TGTGCCAGCAGCTCCGTTGTAGGGGTGAACACTGAAGCTTTCTTT.